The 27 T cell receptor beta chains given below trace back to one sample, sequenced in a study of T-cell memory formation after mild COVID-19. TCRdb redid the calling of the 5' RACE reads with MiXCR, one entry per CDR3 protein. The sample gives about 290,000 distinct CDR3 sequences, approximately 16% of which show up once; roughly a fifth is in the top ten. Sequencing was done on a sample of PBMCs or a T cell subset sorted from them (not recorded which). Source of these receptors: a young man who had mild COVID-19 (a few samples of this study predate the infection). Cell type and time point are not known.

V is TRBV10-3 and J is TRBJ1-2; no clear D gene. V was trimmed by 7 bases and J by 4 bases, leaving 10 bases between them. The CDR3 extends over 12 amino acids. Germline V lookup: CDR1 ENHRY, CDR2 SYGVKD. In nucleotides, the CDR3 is TGTGCCATCACCCCCAGTGGCTATGGCTACACCTTC. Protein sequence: CAITPSGYGYTF.

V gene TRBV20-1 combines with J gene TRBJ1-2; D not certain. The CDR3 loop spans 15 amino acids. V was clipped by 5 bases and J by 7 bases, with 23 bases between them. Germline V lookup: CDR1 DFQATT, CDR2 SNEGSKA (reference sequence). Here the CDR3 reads CSASRKRAPAAGYTF. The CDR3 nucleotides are TGCAGTGCTTCCCGCAAACGGGCCCCGGCGGCTGGCTACACCTTC.

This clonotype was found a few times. The CDR3 spells CASSLSGGGNEQFF. The CDR3 DNA follows: TGTGCCAGCAGTTTGAGCGGGGGCGGCAATGAGCAGTTCTTC. The J gene is TRBJ2-1, the V gene TRBV12-3 or TRBV12-4; 8 bases map to TRBD2. This CDR3 contains 14 residues. V trimming: 3 bases; J trimming: 6 bases; junction bases outside the gene matches: 4.

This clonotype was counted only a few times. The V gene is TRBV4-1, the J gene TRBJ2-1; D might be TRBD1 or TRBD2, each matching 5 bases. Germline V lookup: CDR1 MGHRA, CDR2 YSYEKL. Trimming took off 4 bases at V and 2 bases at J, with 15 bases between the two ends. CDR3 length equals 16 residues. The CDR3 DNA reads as TGCGCCAGCAGCCTTCGCGACAGAGGGGCCTACAATGAGCAGTTCTTC. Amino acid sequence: CASSLRDRGAYNEQFF.

DNA for the CDR3: TGTGCCAGCAGGACGACGGGAGCAACTAATGAAAAACTGTTTTTT. It yields the protein CASRTTGATNEKLFF. The chain uses TRBV28 and TRBJ1-4; D is ambiguous. The germline V gene has CDR1 MDHEN and CDR2 SYDVKM. Between the trimmed V and J ends, which lost 6 bases and 0 bases, there was a span of 11 bases. The CDR3 has 15 amino acids.

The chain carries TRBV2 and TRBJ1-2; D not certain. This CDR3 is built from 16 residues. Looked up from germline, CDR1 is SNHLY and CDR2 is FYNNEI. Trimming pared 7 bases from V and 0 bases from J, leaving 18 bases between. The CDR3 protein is CASTNLGSDPNYGYTF. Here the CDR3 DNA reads TGTGCCAGCACCAACCTAGGGTCGGATCCTAACTATGGCTACACCTTC.

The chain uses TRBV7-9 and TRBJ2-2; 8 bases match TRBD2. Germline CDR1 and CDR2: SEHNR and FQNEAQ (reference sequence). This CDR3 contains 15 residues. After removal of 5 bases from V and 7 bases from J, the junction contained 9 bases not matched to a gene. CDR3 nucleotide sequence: TGTGCCAGCAGCCCGGGAGCGGGGGCAGTCGGGGAGCTGTTTTTT. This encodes CASSPGAGAVGELFF.

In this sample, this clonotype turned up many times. CDR3 coding DNA: TGCGCCAGCAGCTTGGCATCCGTTCAGAATTCACCCCTCCACTTT. It specifies CASSLASVQNSPLHF. The J gene is TRBJ1-6, the V gene TRBV5-1; no clear D. Between the trimmed V and J ends, which lost 0 bases and 7 bases, there was a span of 11 bases. CDR3 length: 15 amino acids. CDR1 is SGHRS, CDR2 YFSETQ, per germline.

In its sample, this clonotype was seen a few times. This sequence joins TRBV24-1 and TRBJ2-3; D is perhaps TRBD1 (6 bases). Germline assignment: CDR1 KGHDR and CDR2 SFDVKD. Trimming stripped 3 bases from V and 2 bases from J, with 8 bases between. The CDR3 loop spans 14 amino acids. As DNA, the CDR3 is TGTGCCACCAGTGATGGGGGCATCACAGATACGCAGTATTTT. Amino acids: CATSDGGITDTQYF.

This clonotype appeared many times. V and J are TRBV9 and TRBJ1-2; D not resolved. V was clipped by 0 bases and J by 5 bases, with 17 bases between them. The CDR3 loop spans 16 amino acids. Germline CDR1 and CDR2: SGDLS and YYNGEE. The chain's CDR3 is CASSVEYPEGRYGYTF. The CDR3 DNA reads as TGTGCCAGCAGCGTAGAATATCCGGAGGGCCGTTATGGCTACACCTTC.

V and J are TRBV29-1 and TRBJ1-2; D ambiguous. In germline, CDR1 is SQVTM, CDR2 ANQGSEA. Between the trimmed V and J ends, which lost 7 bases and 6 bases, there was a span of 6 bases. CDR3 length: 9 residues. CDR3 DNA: TGCAGCGCCGGAGATGGCTACACCTTC. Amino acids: CSAGDGYTF.

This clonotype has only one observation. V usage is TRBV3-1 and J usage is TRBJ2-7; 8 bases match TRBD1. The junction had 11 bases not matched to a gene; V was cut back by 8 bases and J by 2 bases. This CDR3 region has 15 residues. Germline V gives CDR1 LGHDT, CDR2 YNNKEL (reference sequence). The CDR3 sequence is CASAPGTGRAYEQYV. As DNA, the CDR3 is TGTGCCAGCGCCCCCGGGACAGGCCGCGCCTACGAGCAGTACGTC.

The CDR3 region has the DNA TGTGCCAGCAGCTTATATCTTAATGGTGCAGGTCTCTATGGCTACACCTTC. Protein product: CASSLYLNGAGLYGYTF. The genes are TRBV7-8 and TRBJ1-2; D gene unclear. The CDR3 sequence is 17 residues long. Deletions cut 2 bases from V and 4 bases from J, with 20 bases between. Germline assignment: CDR1 SGHVS and CDR2 FQNEAQ.

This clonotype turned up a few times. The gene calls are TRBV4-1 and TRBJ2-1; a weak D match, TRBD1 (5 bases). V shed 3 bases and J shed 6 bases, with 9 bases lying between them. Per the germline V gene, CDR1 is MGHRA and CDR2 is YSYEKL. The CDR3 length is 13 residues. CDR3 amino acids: CASSQGPFNEQFF. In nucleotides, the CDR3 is TGCGCCAGCAGCCAGGGGCCCTTCAATGAGCAGTTCTTC.

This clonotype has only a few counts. The CDR3 DNA reads as TGCAGTGCCAGCCGGGGGTACCGGGCTGAAGCTTTCTTT. Amino acid sequence: CSASRGYRAEAFF. The chain carries TRBV20-1 and TRBJ1-1; D may be TRBD1 (5 bases). The CDR3 sequence is 13 residues long. V was clipped by 6 bases and J by 6 bases, with 17 bases between them. Germline lookup yields CDR1 DFQATT and CDR2 SNEGSKA (reference sequence).

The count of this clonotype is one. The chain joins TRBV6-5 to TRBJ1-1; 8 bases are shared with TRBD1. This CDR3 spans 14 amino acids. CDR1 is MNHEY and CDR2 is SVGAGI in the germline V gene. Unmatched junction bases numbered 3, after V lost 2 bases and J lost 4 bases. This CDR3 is CASSYRTGSTEAFF. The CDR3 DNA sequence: TGTGCCAGCAGTTACAGGACAGGGTCCACTGAAGCTTTCTTT.

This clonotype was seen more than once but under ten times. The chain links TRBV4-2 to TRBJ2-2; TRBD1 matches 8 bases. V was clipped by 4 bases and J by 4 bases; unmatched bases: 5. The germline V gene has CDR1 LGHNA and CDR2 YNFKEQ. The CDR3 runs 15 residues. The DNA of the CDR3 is TGTGCCAGCAGCCCCAGGGGGCAGGCCACCGGGGAGCTGTTTTTT. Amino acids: CASSPRGQATGELFF.

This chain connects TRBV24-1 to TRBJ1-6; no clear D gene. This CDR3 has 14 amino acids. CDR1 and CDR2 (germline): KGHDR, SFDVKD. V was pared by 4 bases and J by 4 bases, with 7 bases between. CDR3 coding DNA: TGTGCCACCAGTGACCCGGGGTATAATTCACCCCTCCACTTT. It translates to CATSDPGYNSPLHF.

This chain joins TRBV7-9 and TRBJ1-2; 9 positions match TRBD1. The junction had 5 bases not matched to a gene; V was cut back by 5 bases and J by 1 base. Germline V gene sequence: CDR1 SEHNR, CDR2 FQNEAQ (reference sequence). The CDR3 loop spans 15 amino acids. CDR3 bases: TGTGCCAGCAGCGCGGGACAGGGCAGTAACTATGGCTACACCTTC. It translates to CASSAGQGSNYGYTF.

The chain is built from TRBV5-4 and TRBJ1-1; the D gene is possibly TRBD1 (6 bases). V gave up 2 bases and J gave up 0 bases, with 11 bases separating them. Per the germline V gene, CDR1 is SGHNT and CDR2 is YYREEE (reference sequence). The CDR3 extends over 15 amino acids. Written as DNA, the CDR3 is TGTGCCAGCAGCTTTGGGGGGCTAATGAACACTGAAGCTTTCTTT. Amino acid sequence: CASSFGGLMNTEAFF.

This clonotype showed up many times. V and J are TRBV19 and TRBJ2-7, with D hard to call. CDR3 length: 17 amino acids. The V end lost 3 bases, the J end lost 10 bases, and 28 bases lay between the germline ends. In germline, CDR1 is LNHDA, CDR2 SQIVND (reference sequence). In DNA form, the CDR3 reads TGTGCCAGTAGTATGTTTTCTGAGGAACGGCCCCTAAGGAAACAGTACTTC. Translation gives CASSMFSEERPLRKQYF.

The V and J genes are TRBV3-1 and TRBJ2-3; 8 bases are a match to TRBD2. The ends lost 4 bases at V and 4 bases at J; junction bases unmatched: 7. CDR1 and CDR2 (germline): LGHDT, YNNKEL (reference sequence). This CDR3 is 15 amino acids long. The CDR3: CASSPRTSPADTQYF. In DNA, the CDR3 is TGTGCCAGCAGCCCTCGGACTAGCCCGGCAGATACGCAGTATTTT.

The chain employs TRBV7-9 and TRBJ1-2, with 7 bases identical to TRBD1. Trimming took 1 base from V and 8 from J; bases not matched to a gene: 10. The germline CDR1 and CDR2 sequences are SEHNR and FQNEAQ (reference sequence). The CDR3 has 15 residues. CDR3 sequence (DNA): TGTGCCAGCAGCTTAGGGGGACAGTATACGGTCGGCTACACCTTC. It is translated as CASSLGGQYTVGYTF.

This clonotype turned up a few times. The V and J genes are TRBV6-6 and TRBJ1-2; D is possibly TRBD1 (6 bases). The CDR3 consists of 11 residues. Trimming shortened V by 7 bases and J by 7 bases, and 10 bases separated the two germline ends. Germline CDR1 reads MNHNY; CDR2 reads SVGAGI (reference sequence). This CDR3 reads CASTGAAGYTF. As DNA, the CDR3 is TGTGCCAGCACGGGGGCTGCTGGCTACACCTTC.

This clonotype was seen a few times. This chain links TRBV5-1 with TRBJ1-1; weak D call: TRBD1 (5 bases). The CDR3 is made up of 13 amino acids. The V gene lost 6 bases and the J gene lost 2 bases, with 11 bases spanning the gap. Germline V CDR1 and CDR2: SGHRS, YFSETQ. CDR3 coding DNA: TGCGCCAGCACCAGGGATTTCAACACTGAAGCTTTCTTT. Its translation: CASTRDFNTEAFF.

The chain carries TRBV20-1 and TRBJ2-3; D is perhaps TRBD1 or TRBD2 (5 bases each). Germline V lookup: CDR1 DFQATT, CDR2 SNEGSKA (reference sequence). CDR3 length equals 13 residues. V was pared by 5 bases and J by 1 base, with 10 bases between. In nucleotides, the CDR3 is TGCAGTGCTGGGGGTGGGGGCACAGATACGCAGTATTTT. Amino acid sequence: CSAGGGGTDTQYF.

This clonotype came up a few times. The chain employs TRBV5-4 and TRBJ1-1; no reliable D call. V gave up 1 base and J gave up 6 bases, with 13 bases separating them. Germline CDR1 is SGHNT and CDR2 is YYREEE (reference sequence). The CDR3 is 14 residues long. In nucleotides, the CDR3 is TGTGCCAGCAGCTTGTCCCGGGTGAGTGCTGAAGCTTTCTTT. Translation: CASSLSRVSAEAFF.